The T cell receptor (beta chain) under discussion was sequenced for a study of blood T cell repertoires in COVID-19. Study background: PBMCs, B-cell-depleted T cells, or T cells provided the cDNA or gDNA that made up the material.

CDR3 size: 16 residues. CDR1 and CDR2 (germline): MNHEY, SVGAGI. V shed 2 bases, J shed 6 bases, and the junction held 10 bases outside the gene matches. The data were produced by immunoSEQ multiplex PCR, yet TCRdb's version contains in-frame clones alone and is incomplete. The table records tens of thousands of clones, more than 70% of them present only once. The V call is TRBV6-5, the J call TRBJ2-3, with 8 bases aligning to TRBD1. This sequence was found in a human donor in a cohort sampled during active COVID-19. Material: peripheral blood. This chain's CDR3 is CASSYVRGRPPDTQYF. The CDR3 DNA sequence: TGTGCCAGCAGTTACGTCAGGGGGCGGCCTCCGGATACGCAGTATTTT.